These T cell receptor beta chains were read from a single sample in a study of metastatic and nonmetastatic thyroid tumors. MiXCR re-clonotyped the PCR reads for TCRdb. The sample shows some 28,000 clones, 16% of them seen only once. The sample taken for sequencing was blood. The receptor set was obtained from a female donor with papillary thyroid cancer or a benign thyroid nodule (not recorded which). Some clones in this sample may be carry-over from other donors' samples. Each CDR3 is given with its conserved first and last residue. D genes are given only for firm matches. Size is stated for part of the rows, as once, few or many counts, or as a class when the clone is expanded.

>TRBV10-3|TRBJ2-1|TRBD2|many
CAIRAGETNEQFF
TGTGCCATCAGGGCGGGAGAAACCAATGAGCAGTTCTTC
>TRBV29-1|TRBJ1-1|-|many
CSVPGDAFF
TGCAGCGTCCCAGGGGACGCTTTCTTT
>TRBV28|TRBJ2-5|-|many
CASSIQSETQYF
TGTGCCAGCAGCATCCAAAGTGAGACCCAGTACTTC
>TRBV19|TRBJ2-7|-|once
CATGRGLYEQYF
TGTGCCACCGGACGGGGGCTATACGAGCAGTACTTC
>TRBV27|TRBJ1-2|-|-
CASSPLVTWANYGYTF
TGTGCCAGCAGTCCGCTCGTGACCTGGGCTAACTATGGCTACACCTTC
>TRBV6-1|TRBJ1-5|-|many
CASSELRNQPQHF
TGTGCCAGCAGTGAGTTGAGGAATCAGCCCCAGCATTTT
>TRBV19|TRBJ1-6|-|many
CASSPEGEVGSPLHF
TGTGCCAGTAGCCCGGAGGGCGAAGTTGGATCACCCCTCCACTTT
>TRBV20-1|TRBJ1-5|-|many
CSARTYSNQPQHF
TGCAGTGCTAGGACGTATAGCAATCAGCCCCAGCATTTT
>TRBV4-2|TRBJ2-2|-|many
CASSREVGYTGELFF
TGTGCCAGCAGCCGGGAGGTGGGGTACACCGGGGAGCTGTTTTTT
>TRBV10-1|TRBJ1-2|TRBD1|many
CASVQTTGDHYGYTF
TGCGCCAGCGTACAGACCACAGGGGACCACTATGGCTACACCTTC
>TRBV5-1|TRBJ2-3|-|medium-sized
CASRRTQSFTDTQYF
TGCGCCAGCAGACGGACACAATCGTTCACAGATACGCAGTATTTT
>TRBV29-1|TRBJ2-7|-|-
CSVNIGPEQYF
TGCAGCGTTAACATTGGGCCCGAGCAGTACTTC
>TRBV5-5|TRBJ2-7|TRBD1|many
CASSAGTGVTYEQYF
TGTGCCAGCAGCGCCGGGACAGGGGTTACCTACGAGCAGTACTTC
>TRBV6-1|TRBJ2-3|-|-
CASSEGGGNHPQYF
TGTGCCAGCAGTGAAGGGGGCGGGAATCACCCCCAGTATTTT
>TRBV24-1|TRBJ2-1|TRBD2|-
CATSDNGLAGGRYNEQFF
TGTGCCACCAGTGACAATGGACTAGCGGGAGGTCGGTACAATGAGCAGTTCTTC
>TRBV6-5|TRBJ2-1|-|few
CASSYSRHTYNEQFF
TGTGCCAGCAGCTACTCGCGACATACCTACAATGAGCAGTTCTTC
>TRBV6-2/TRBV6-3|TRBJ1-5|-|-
CASSYSAGTRNQPQHF
TGTGCCAGCAGTTACTCCGCCGGGACACGGAATCAGCCCCAGCATTTT
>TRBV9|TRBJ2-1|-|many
CASSVDGGHSYNEQFF
TGTGCCAGCAGCGTCGACGGAGGACACTCCTACAATGAGCAGTTCTTC
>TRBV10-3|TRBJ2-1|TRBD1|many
CAISDGRGPYNEQFF
TGTGCCATCAGTGATGGCAGGGGGCCATACAATGAGCAGTTCTTC
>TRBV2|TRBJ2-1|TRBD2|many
CASLVRGSPQSSYNEQFF
TGTGCCAGCCTGGTTCGCGGGAGTCCTCAAAGCTCCTACAATGAGCAGTTCTTC
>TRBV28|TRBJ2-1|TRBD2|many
CASSLAGVVNEQFF
TGTGCCAGCAGTCTAGCGGGAGTTGTCAATGAGCAGTTCTTC
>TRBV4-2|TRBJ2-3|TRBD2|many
CASSPPWLAGGLRTDTQYF
TGTGCCAGCAGCCCCCCTTGGCTAGCGGGAGGGCTGAGGACAGATACGCAGTATTTT
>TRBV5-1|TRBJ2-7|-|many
CASSFGQYEQYF
TGCGCCAGCAGCTTTGGGCAATACGAGCAGTACTTC